The text below deals with one T cell receptor (beta chain). This entry belongs to a study of blood T cell repertoires in COVID-19. Original processing notes: Reference gene primer amplification in the assay estimated nucleated cell counts. Measured with immunoSEQ multiplex PCR; TCRdb has only the in-frame clones, and not every one. V and J calls and clone size are those listed in that table; D and trimming were worked out from the DNA. Here the sample spans fewer than 250,000 clones, around four fifths being singletons. Donors were grouped by their self-reported clinical history. People in the exposed group encountered a COVID-19 case within 2 weeks before entering the study. The sequence was obtained from a woman aged 40 to 50 who had been exposed to COVID-19. The source material was PBMCs or T cells enriched from blood (not recorded which).

Here the CDR3 reads CASSTLPGHLYGYTF. As DNA, the CDR3 is TGTGCCAGTAGTACTCTTCCGGGACACCTCTATGGCTACACCTTC. This chain joins TRBV19 and TRBJ1-2; D is perhaps TRBD1 (6 bases). CDR3 length: 15 amino acids. The germline V gene encodes CDR1 LNHDA and CDR2 SQIVND (reference sequence). V lost 4 bases to trimming and J lost 4 bases, with 16 bases between them.